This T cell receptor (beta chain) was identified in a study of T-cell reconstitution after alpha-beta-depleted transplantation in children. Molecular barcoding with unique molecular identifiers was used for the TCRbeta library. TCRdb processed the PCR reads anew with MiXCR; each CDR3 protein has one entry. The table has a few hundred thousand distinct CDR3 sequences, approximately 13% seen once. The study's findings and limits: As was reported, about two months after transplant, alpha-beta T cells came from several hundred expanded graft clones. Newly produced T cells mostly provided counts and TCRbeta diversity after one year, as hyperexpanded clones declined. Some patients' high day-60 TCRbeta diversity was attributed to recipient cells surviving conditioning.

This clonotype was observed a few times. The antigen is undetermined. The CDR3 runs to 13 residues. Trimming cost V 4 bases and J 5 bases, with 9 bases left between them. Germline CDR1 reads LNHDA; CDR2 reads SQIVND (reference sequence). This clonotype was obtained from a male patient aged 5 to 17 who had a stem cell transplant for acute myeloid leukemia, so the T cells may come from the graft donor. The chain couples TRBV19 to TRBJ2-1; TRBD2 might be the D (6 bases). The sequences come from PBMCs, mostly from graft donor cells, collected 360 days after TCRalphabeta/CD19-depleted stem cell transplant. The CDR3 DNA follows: TGTGCCAGTAGTACCAGGACTAACAATGAGCAGTTCTTC. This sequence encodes CASSTRTNNEQFF.